This entry lists 14 T cell receptor beta chains sequenced from one sample in a study of T cells in Graves' hyperthyroidism and ophthalmopathy. Amplified TCR beta CDR3 regions came from RNA transcripts. With the HTBI primer set, the TCR CDR3 went through a first round of RT-PCR. TCRdb reprocessed the multiplex PCR reads with MiXCR, giving one entry per CDR3 protein. The sample contains roughly 740,000 distinct CDR3 sequences, roughly 15% of which appear only once. The specimen was blood. These receptors all come from a young man with Graves' hyperthyroidism.

The chain uses TRBV12-3 or TRBV12-4 and TRBJ1-2, with a tentative D call TRBD1 (6 bases). V lost 6 bases and J lost 8, with 19 bases in between. This CDR3 is 14 amino acids long. The DNA for the CDR3 is TGTGCCAGCAGCGAGGGACACCAGGGAAGGGGCTACACCTTC. As protein: CASSEGHQGRGYTF.

This chain connects TRBV28 to TRBJ2-2; 7 bases are a match to TRBD1. The germline gives CDR1 MDHEN, CDR2 SYDVKM. Trimming cost V 6 bases and J 2 bases; bases outside gene matches: 6. The CDR3 totals 15 residues. The CDR3 DNA reads as TGTGCCAGCAGCACAAACAGGGGAAACACCGGGGAGCTGTTTTTT. Protein sequence: CASSTNRGNTGELFF.

The V call is TRBV29-1, the J call TRBJ2-1, with 13 bases aligning to TRBD2. The CDR3 is 17 residues long. J gave up 8 bases and V 2 bases, and 12 bases lay outside the gene matches. Germline CDR1 reads SQVTM; CDR2 reads ANQGSEA. Here the CDR3 DNA reads TGCAGCGTTGAACGAGTAACGACTAGCGGGAGGTGGGATGAGCAGTTCTTC. Residues: CSVERVTTSGRWDEQFF.

The gene calls are TRBV4-3 and TRBJ2-5, with D perhaps TRBD1 (5 bases). The CDR3 loop spans 13 amino acids. Germline V CDR1 and CDR2: LGHNA, YSLEER. V was cut by 4 bases and J by 7 bases, with 13 bases left in between. The CDR3 loop is CASSPGARATQYF. The CDR3 nucleotides are TGCGCCAGCAGCCCCGGTGCCAGGGCGACCCAGTACTTC.

This rearrangement joins TRBV7-3 to TRBJ2-6, with D tentatively TRBD2 (6 bases). CDR3 length: 20 residues. The germline V and J ends were trimmed by 5 bases and 0 bases, with 23 bases remaining between them. Germline-derived CDR1 and CDR2 are SGHTA and FQGTGA. The CDR3 DNA follows: TGTGCCAGCAGCCCATCGGGGAGGTCGGGTTCCCTCTCTGGGGCCAACGTCCTGACTTTC. It codes for CASSPSGRSGSLSGANVLTF. Full variable domain (missing parts from reference TRBV7-3 and TRBJ2-6): GAGVSQTPSNKVTEKGKYVELRCDPISGHTALYWYRQSLGQGPEFLIYFQGTGAADDSGLPNDRFFAVRPEGSVSTLKIQRTERGDSAVYLCASSPSGRSGSLSGANVLTFGAGSRLTVL.

In this sample, this clonotype turned up many times. The rearrangement uses TRBV28 and TRBJ2-2; a possible D gene is TRBD1 (6 bases). The germline CDR1 and CDR2 sequences are MDHEN and SYDVKM. This CDR3 comprises 15 residues. The germline V and J ends were trimmed by 3 bases and 4 bases, with 12 bases remaining between them. CDR3 nucleotides: TGTGCCAGCAGTTTTAACAGGGAAGGCACCGGGGAGCTGTTTTTT. Translating it yields CASSFNREGTGELFF.

This clonotype was observed at least ten times. The chain uses TRBV28 and TRBJ2-3; D ambiguous. Trimming shortened V by 8 bases and J by 2 bases, and 8 bases separated the two germline ends. Germline assignment: CDR1 MDHEN and CDR2 SYDVKM. The CDR3 contains 12 residues. The CDR3 coding sequence is TGTGCCAGCCAACTCCCCACAGATACGCAGTATTTT. Amino acid sequence: CASQLPTDTQYF.

There are many counts of this clonotype. The chain combines TRBV5-8 with TRBJ2-3; D is unclear. Germline V gene data show CDR1 as SGHTS and CDR2 as YDEGEE. The ends were cut back, 2 bases at V and 5 bases at J, with 15 bases in the middle. CDR3 length: 15 residues. The CDR3, as DNA: TGTGCCAGCAGCTTCGGTTTGGAGTGGCGAGATACGCAGTATTTT. Amino acid sequence: CASSFGLEWRDTQYF.

Ten or more counts support this clonotype. The chain carries TRBV11-2 and TRBJ2-1; unclear D gene. Germline lookup yields CDR1 SGHAT and CDR2 FQNNGV. The CDR3 spans 12 residues. V was clipped by 1 base and J by 9 bases, with 7 bases between them. This CDR3 reads CASSLVLSEQFF. CDR3 bases: TGTGCCAGCAGCTTAGTCTTGAGTGAGCAGTTCTTC.

V gene TRBV7-2 combines with J gene TRBJ2-3; 10 bases agree with TRBD2. The length of the CDR3 is 15 residues. Germline CDR1 SGHTA, CDR2 FQGNSA. J gave up 5 bases and V 8 bases, and 10 bases lay outside the gene matches. The CDR3: CASSRGSGRGDTQYF. The CDR3 DNA reads as TGTGCCAGCTCCCGGGGCAGCGGGAGGGGAGATACGCAGTATTTT.

As concerns this clonotype: A much bigger clone sits one base away, suggesting this may be a read error. The chain recombines TRBV27 with TRBJ1-2; D not certain. V was pared by 5 bases and J by 5 bases, with 12 bases between. Germline loops: CDR1 MNHEY, CDR2 SMNVEV (reference sequence). The CDR3 spans 13 residues. The CDR3 coding sequence is TGTGCCAGCAGTGACCAGGTGAGGTATGGCTACACCTTC. This translates into CASSDQVRYGYTF.

This clonotype was counted between two and nine times. The V and J genes are TRBV10-3 and TRBJ1-4; 9 nucleotides agree with TRBD1. CDR1 and CDR2 from the germline V gene are ENHRY and SYGVKD. This CDR3 is built from 15 residues. V shed 0 bases, J shed 5 bases, and the junction held 1 base outside the gene matches. This CDR3 reads CAISESGTGNEKLFF. CDR3 bases: TGTGCCATCAGTGAGTCGGGGACAGGGAATGAAAAACTGTTTTTT.

This clonotype has at least ten counts. J is TRBJ2-7 and V is TRBV20-1; the match to TRBD2 covers 11 bases. The CDR3 is 15 residues long. After removal of 2 bases from V and 4 bases from J, the junction contained 7 bases not matched to a gene. Germline loops: CDR1 DFQATT, CDR2 SNEGSKA (reference sequence). CDR3 loop: CSARQRLAGQYEQYF. The DNA of the CDR3 is TGCAGTGCTAGACAAAGACTAGCGGGACAGTACGAGCAGTACTTC.

This clonotype was seen more than once but under ten times. The chain is built from TRBV20-1 and TRBJ2-7, with D uncertain. Trimming pared 4 bases from V and 3 bases from J, leaving 16 bases between. Germline V CDR1 and CDR2: DFQATT, SNEGSKA (reference sequence). The CDR3 loop spans 14 amino acids. The CDR3 spells CSAKNQVHNYEQYF. In DNA, the CDR3 is TGCAGTGCTAAGAACCAAGTCCACAACTACGAGCAGTACTTC.